This T cell receptor beta chain is drawn from a study of cytomegalovirus exposure and HLA in healthy donors. Note on this clone: The junction departs from the called germline gene at one end, perhaps through a read error. This sample includes further DNA sequences coding for the same CDR3.

The CDR3 runs to 14 residues. Per germline, CDR1 LGHNA and CDR2 YNFKEQ. This PCR relied on a set of 60 Vbeta primers and 13 Jbeta primers. Produced via immunoSEQ multiplex PCR; TCRdb's table is partial and in-frame only. This listing includes 96,000 or so clones. The V and J genes are TRBV4-2 and TRBJ1-6, with 8 bases that match TRBD1. The receptor was isolated from a girl aged 10-17 years in good health and CMV-seropositive. The sequencing sample was made of PBMCs. The CDR3 protein is CASSQGEPNSPLHF. In nucleotides, the CDR3 is TGTGCCAGCTCACAGGGGGAGCCCAATTCACCCCTACACTTT.